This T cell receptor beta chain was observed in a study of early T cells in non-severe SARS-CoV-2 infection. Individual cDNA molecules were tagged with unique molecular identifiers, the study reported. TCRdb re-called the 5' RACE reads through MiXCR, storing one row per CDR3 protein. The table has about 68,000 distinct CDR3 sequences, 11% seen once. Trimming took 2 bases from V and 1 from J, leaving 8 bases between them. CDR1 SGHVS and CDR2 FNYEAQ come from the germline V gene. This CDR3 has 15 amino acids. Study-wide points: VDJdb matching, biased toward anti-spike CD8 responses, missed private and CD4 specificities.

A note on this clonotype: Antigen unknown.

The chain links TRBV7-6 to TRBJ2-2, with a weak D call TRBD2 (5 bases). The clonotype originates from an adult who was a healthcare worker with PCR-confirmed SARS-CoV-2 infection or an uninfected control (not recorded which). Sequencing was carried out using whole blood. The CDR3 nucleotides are TGTGCCAGCAGCTTAAGCCGGGAGAACACCGGGGAGCTGTTTTTT. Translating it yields CASSLSRENTGELFF.